The 11 T cell receptor beta chains presented below share a single source sample, sequenced in a study of beta chain features in type 1 diabetes. Points from the study as a whole: When Type 1 diabetes patients were examined, their TCRB CDR3s proved moderately but significantly shorter in all four CD4+ subsets.

The sequenced template was cDNA made from the entire isolated RNA. Assay: immunoSEQ multiplex PCR; the TCRdb copy retains only in-frame clones and omits some. The sample lists 130,000 or so clones, around a sixth seen once, with around 2.7% in the top ten. These receptors have no known antigen. The sample taken for sequencing was central memory CD4+ T cells from blood. These receptors all come from a man aged 18-30 years with type 1 diabetes.

This clone was counted a few times. The chain links TRBV9 to TRBJ1-1, with D perhaps matching TRBD1 (6 bases). Trimming left V 4 bases short and J 5 bases short, with 18 bases between. CDR3 length: 15 residues. CDR1 is SGDLS, CDR2 YYNGEE, per germline. Written as DNA, the CDR3 is TGTGCCAGCAGCCCTCACTCGGGGGGCCATACTGAAGCTTTCTTT. This encodes CASSPHSGGHTEAFF.

The chain uses TRBV4-3 and TRBJ2-1; D not certain. Germline CDR1 reads LGHNA; CDR2 reads YSLEER. V was cut by 1 base and J by 0 bases, with 10 bases left in between. The CDR3 totals 16 residues. CDR3 region: CASSQGIDGSYNEQFF. Written as DNA, the CDR3 is TGCGCCAGCAGCCAAGGAATCGACGGCTCCTACAATGAGCAGTTCTTC.

This clone was picked up a small number of times. This chain links TRBV2 with TRBJ2-1, with no clear D. This CDR3 contains 13 residues. In germline, CDR1 is SNHLY, CDR2 FYNNEI. Between the trimmed V and J ends, which lost 2 bases and 7 bases, there was a span of 9 bases. CDR3 loop: CASSEMPRNEQFF. In DNA, the CDR3 is TGTGCCAGCAGTGAAATGCCGAGGAATGAGCAGTTCTTC.

This clone was counted between two and nine times. This chain links TRBV6-1 with TRBJ2-3; 9 positions match TRBD1. V gave up 5 bases and J gave up 3 bases; unmatched junction bases: 3. The CDR3 is 14 residues long. Germline-derived CDR1 and CDR2 are MNHNS and SASEGT. CDR3 amino acids: CASSQQGATDTQYF. In DNA form, the CDR3 reads TGTGCCAGCAGTCAACAGGGGGCAACAGATACGCAGTATTTT.

This clone was seen repeatedly, ten times or more. The J gene is TRBJ2-5, the V gene TRBV11-2; tentatively, D is TRBD1 (6 bases). The CDR3 has 13 amino acids. Germline V gene data show CDR1 as SGHAT and CDR2 as FQNNGV. V lost 5 bases to trimming and J lost 7 bases, with 14 bases between them. The CDR3 bases are TGTGCCAGCAGCCTACAGGGAATATGGACCCAGTACTTC. This sequence encodes CASSLQGIWTQYF.

This chain connects TRBV7-2 to TRBJ2-7, with D tentatively TRBD1 (6 bases). The germline gives CDR1 SGHTA, CDR2 FQGNSA. This CDR3 comprises 14 residues. Trimming pared 5 bases from V and 4 bases from J, leaving 15 bases between. The CDR3 sequence is CASSTSPDSYEQYF. CDR3 in DNA: TGTGCCAGCAGCACCTCCCCGGACAGTTACGAGCAGTACTTC.

The J gene is TRBJ2-3, the V gene TRBV6-5; 12 bases are a match to TRBD2. Germline CDR1 is MNHEY and CDR2 is SVGAGI. CDR3 length equals 16 residues. With 2 bases clipped from V and 4 bases from J, the junction kept 4 bases outside the gene matches. For the CDR3, the DNA is TGTGCCAGCAGTTACATCCGGACTAGCGGGGCAGATACGCAGTATTTT. It specifies CASSYIRTSGADTQYF.

This clone was picked up many times. The rearrangement joins TRBV7-2 to TRBJ2-5; no clear D. The CDR3 loop spans 12 amino acids. V lost 5 bases to trimming and J lost 4 bases, with 8 bases between them. CDR1 is SGHTA and CDR2 is FQGNSA in the germline V gene. For the CDR3, the DNA is TGTGCCAGCAGCCCCCGGACAGAGACCCAGTACTTC. It encodes CASSPRTETQYF.

DNA of the CDR3: TGTGCCAGCATCTCTAGCGGGCGGGAGCTGTTTTTT. Amino acid sequence: CASISSGRELFF. This chain joins TRBV6-1 and TRBJ2-2, with 8 bases lining up with TRBD2. This CDR3 has 12 amino acids. Per the germline V gene, CDR1 is MNHNS and CDR2 is SASEGT. Trimming removed 7 bases from V and 9 bases from J; junction bases left unmatched: 4.

This clone occurred many times. The chain combines TRBV4-3 with TRBJ1-5, with 8 bases lining up with TRBD1. With V trimmed by 5 bases and J by 7 bases, 13 bases remained unmatched. This CDR3 contains 16 residues. In germline, CDR1 is LGHNA, CDR2 YSLEER. CDR3 sequence: CASSRDRGVEAQPQHF. CDR3 DNA sequence: TGCGCCAGCAGCAGAGACAGGGGCGTTGAAGCACAGCCCCAGCATTTT.

The chain recombines TRBV2 with TRBJ2-5; TRBD2 aligns across 7 bases. Germline V gene data show CDR1 as SNHLY and CDR2 as FYNNEI. V lost 6 bases and J lost 3; bases outside the gene matches: 7. The length of the CDR3 is 14 residues. CDR3 in DNA: TGTGCCAGCAGAAGGGGACTAATGGAAGAGACCCAGTACTTC. This sequence encodes CASRRGLMEETQYF.